The clone carrying this TCR beta chain was detected only once. The data were taken from a study of blood T cell repertoires in COVID-19. Sequencing used immunoSEQ multiplex PCR; TCRdb keeps in-frame clones, though not all of them. Counted here are roughly 380,000 clones, approximately 90% occurring once; the ten biggest clones make up roughly 1.6%. V gave up 7 bases and J gave up 4 bases, with 16 bases separating them. The CDR3 consists of 14 residues. The gene calls are TRBV23-1 and TRBJ1-2; a possible D gene is TRBD1 (5 bases). TRBV23-1 is annotated as an ORF whose role is uncertain. This clonotype originated in a woman in her forties with COVID-19, enrolled during active disease. Input material: peripheral blood. The CDR3 is CASKGKGTTYGYTF. CDR3 sequence (DNA): TGCGCCAGCAAGGGGAAGGGAACTACCTATGGCTACACCTTC.